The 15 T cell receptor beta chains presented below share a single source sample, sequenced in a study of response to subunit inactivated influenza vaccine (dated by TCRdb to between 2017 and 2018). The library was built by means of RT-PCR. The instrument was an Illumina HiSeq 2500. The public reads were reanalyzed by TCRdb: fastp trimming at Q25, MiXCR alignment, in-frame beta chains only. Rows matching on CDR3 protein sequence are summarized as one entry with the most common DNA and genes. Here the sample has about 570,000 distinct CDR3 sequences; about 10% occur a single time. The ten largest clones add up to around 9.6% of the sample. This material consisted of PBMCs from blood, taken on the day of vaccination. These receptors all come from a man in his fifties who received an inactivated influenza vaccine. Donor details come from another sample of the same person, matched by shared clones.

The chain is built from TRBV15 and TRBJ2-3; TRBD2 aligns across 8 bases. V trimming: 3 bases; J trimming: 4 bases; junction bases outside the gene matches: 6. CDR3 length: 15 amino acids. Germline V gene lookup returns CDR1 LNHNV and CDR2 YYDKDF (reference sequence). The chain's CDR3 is CATSSYRGGADTQYF. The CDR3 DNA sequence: TGTGCCACCAGCAGCTATCGGGGGGGTGCAGATACGCAGTATTTT. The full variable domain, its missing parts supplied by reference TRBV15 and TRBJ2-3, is DAMVIQNPRYQVTQFGKPVTLSCSQTLNHNVMYWYQQKSSQAPKLLFHYYDKDFNNEADTPDNFQSRRPNTSFCFLDIRSPGLGDTAMYLCATSSYRGGADTQYFGPGTRLTVL.

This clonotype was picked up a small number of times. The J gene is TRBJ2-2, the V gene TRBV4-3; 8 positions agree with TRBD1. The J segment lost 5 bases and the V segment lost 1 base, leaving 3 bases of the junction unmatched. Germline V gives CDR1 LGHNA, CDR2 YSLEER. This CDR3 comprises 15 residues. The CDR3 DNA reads TGCGCCAGCAGCCAAGGCAGGGGGCGTACCGGGGAGCTGTTTTTT. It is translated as CASSQGRGRTGELFF.

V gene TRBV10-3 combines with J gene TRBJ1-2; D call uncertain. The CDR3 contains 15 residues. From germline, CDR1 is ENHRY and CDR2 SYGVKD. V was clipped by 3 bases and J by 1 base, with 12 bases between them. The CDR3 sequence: CAISDPGKGNYGYTF. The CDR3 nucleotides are TGTGCCATCAGTGACCCGGGGAAAGGTAACTATGGCTACACCTTC.

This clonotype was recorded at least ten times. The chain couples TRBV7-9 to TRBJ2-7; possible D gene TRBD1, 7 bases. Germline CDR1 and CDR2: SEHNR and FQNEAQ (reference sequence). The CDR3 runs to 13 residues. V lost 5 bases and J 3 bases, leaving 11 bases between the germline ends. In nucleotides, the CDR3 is TGTGCCAGCAGCCCCCAGGGGGGCTACGAGCAGTACTTC. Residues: CASSPQGGYEQYF.

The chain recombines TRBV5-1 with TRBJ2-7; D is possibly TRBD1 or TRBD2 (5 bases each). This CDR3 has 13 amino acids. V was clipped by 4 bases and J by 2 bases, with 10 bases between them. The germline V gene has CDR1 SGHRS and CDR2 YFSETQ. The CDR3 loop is CASSVGTPYEQYF. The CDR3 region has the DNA TGCGCCAGCAGCGTCGGGACCCCCTACGAGCAGTACTTC.

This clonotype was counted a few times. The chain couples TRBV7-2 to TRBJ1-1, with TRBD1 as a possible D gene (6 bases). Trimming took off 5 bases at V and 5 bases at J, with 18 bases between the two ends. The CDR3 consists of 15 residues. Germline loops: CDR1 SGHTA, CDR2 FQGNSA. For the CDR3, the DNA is TGTGCCAGCAGCCCCTTAGGTCTCAGGGGAACTGAAGCTTTCTTT. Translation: CASSPLGLRGTEAFF.

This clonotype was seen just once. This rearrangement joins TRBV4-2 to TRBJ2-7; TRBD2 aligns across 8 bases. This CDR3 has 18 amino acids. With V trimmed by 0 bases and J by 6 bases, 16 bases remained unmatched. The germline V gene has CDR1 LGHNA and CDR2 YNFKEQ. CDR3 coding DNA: TGTGCCAGCAGCCAAGAAGGTAGCGGGATATCACGGCCCATCGAGCAGTACTTC. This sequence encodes CASSQEGSGISRPIEQYF.

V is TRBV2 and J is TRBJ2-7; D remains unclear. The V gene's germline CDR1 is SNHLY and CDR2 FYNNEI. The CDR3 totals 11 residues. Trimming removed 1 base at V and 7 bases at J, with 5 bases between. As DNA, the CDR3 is TGTGCCAGCAGTGAAGTTTCGGAGCAGTACTTC. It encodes CASSEVSEQYF.

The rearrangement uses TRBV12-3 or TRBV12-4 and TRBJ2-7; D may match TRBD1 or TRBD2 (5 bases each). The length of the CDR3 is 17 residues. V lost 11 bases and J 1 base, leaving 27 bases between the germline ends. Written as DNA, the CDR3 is TGTGCCTTCAGTTTAGGTTCTAATCGTGGGGGTTCCTACGAGCAGTACTTC. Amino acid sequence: CAFSLGSNRGGSYEQYF.

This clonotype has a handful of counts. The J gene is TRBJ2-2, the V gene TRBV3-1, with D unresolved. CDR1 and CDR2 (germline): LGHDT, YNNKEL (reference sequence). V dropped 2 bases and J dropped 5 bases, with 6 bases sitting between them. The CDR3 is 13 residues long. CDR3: CASSQHGTGELFF. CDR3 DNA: TGTGCCAGCAGCCAACATGGAACCGGGGAGCTGTTTTTT. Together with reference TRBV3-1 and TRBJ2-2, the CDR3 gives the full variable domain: DTAVSQTPKYLVTQMGNDKSIKCEQNLGHDTMYWYKQDSKKFLKIMFSYNNKELIINETVPNRFSPKSPDKAHLNLHINSLELGDSAVYFCASSQHGTGELFFGEGSRLTVL.

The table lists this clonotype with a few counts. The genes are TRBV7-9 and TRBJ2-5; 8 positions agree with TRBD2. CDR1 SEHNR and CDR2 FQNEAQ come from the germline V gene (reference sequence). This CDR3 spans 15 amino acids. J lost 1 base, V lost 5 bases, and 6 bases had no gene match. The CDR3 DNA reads TGTGCCAGCAGCGCGAGACTAGCGATCCAAGAGACCCAGTACTTC. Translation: CASSARLAIQETQYF.

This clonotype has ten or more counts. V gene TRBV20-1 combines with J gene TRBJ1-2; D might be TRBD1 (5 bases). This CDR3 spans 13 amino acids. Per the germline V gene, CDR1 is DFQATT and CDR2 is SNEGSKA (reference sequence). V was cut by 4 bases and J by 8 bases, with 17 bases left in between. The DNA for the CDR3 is TGCAGTGCTAATCCGACAGAATCAAGGGGCTACACCTTC. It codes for CSANPTESRGYTF.

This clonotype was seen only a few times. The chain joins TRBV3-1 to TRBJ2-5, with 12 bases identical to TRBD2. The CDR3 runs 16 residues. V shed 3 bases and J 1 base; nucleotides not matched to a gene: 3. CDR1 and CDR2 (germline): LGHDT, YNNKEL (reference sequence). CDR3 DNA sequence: TGTGCCAGCAGCCACGGACTAGCGGGGACCCAAGAGACCCAGTACTTC. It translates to CASSHGLAGTQETQYF.

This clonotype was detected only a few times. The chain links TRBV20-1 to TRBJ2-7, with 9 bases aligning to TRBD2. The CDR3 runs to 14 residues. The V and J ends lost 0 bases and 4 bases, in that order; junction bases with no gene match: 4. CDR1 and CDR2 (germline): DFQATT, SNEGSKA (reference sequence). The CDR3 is CSARDSGRVYEQYF. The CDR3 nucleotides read TGCAGTGCTAGAGATAGCGGGAGAGTGTACGAGCAGTACTTC.

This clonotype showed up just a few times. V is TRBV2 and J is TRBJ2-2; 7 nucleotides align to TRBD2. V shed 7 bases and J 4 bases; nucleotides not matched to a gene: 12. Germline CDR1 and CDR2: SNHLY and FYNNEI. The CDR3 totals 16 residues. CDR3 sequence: CASTLAPVAGTGELFF. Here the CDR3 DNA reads TGTGCCAGCACCCTCGCTCCCGTAGCGGGCACCGGGGAGCTGTTTTTT. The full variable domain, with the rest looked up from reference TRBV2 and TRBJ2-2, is EPEVTQTPSHQVTQMGQEVILRCVPISNHLYFYWYRQILGQKVEFLVSFYNNEISEKSEIFDDQFSVERPDGSNFTLKIRSTKLEDSAMYFCASTLAPVAGTGELFFGEGSRLTVL.